This TCR beta chain was obtained from a study of Graves' ophthalmopathy and Graves' hyperthyroidism. CDR3 size: 12 residues. CDR1 MNHNS and CDR2 SASEGT come from the germline V gene. The V end was cut by 6 bases, the J end by 3 bases, with 8 bases between. Enrollment excluded any patients with other autoimmune diseases, uncontrolled infections, pregnancy or lactation. This clonotype has at least ten counts. Its antigen is unidentified. RNA transcripts provided the template for amplifying TCR beta CDR3 regions. The authors performed first-round RT-PCR with HTBI primers and then a second-round multiplex PCR. In TCRdb, the multiplex PCR reads were re-called with MiXCR into one record per CDR3 protein. This sample has hundreds of thousands of distinct CDR3 sequences; over 20% occur once, and the top ten carry approximately 7.7%. Broader study findings: The model flagged ophthalmopathy progression at roughly 70% sensitivity and 72.22% specificity.

The chain links TRBV6-1 to TRBJ1-2, with D possibly being TRBD1 (5 bases). The clonotype comes from a young woman with stable Graves' hyperthyroidism. Some clones in this sample may be carry-over from other donors' samples. Sequenced sample: peripheral blood. CDR3 nucleotide sequence: TGTGCCAGCAGGGACATAGACTATGGCTACACCTTC. This codes for CASRDIDYGYTF.